This passage covers 28 T cell receptor beta chains from one sample sequenced in a study of T cell responses to AZD1222 COVID-19 vaccine. Clones were sequenced by immunoSEQ multiplex PCR, and TCRdb holds only the in-frame ones, with some missing. The data hold roughly 180,000 clones, with about 93% observed a single time. The source material was peripheral blood, sampled 28 days after the second AZD1222 dose. These receptors were taken from an adult who received the AZD1222 COVID-19 vaccine.

The V and J genes are TRBV5-4 and TRBJ1-6; D is unresolved. Trimming removed 0 bases at V and 10 bases at J, with 5 bases between. Germline lookup yields CDR1 SGHNT and CDR2 YYREEE (reference sequence). CDR3 length equals 12 residues. The CDR3 reads CASSLVGSPLHF. The CDR3, as DNA: TGTGCCAGCAGCTTGGTAGGGTCACCCCTCCACTTT.

The chain carries TRBV7-2 and TRBJ1-6, with 7 bases matching TRBD1. This CDR3 has 13 residues. Trimming cost V 5 bases and J 10 bases; bases outside gene matches: 5. Germline V gene data show CDR1 as SGHTA and CDR2 as FQGNSA. CDR3 in amino acids: CASSDRVLSPLHF. CDR3 in DNA: TGTGCCAGCAGCGACAGGGTACTCTCACCCCTCCACTTT.

The chain links TRBV5-4 to TRBJ2-7, with 8 bases that match TRBD1. CDR1 and CDR2 (germline): SGHNT, YYREEE (reference sequence). The CDR3 is 15 amino acids. With 5 bases clipped from V and 7 bases from J, the junction kept 14 bases outside the gene matches. In nucleotides, the CDR3 is TGTGCCAGCAGAAATACGGGGACAGGCCCTCGTGAGCAGTACTTC. It yields the protein CASRNTGTGPREQYF.

The CDR3 spells CASTRSGLAVEQFF. CDR3 in DNA: TGTGCCAGTACCCGAAGTGGCCTAGCCGTAGAGCAGTTCTTC. This rearrangement joins TRBV19 to TRBJ2-1, with a possible D match to TRBD2 (5 bases). V was shortened by 7 bases and J by 10 bases, with 20 bases between the two germline ends. Germline CDR1 reads LNHDA; CDR2 reads SQIVND (reference sequence). This CDR3 has 14 residues.

This clone was recorded a few times. CDR3 sequence: CASSPRSADTEAFF. CDR3 bases: TGTGCCAGCTCACCCCGGTCGGCGGACACTGAAGCTTTCTTT. This sequence joins TRBV18 and TRBJ1-1, with D unresolved. The CDR3 extends over 14 amino acids. Germline loops: CDR1 KGHSH, CDR2 LQKENI. Trimming pared 3 bases from V and 3 bases from J, leaving 11 bases between.

The chain has TRBV7-9 and TRBJ1-4; 7 nucleotides agree with TRBD1. The V gene's germline CDR1 is SEHNR and CDR2 FQNEAQ (reference sequence). Trimming removed 6 bases from V and 7 bases from J; junction bases left unmatched: 8. CDR3 length: 14 residues. CDR3 protein: CASRRGHPTEKLFF. Written as DNA, the CDR3 is TGTGCCAGCAGGAGGGGGCATCCGACTGAAAAACTGTTTTTT. Filled out from reference TRBV7-9 and TRBJ1-4, the complete variable domain reads DTGVSQNPRHKITKRGQNVTFRCDPISEHNRLYWYRQTLGQGPEFLTYFQNEAQLEKSRLLSDRFSAERPKGSFSTLEIQRTEQGDSAMYLCASRRGHPTEKLFFGSGTQLSVL.

The chain links TRBV18 to TRBJ2-5; 8 nucleotides line up with TRBD1. The V and J ends lost 3 bases and 3 bases, in that order; junction bases with no gene match: 3. The germline V gene encodes CDR1 KGHSH and CDR2 LQKENI. The CDR3 is 14 residues long. CDR3 loop: CASSPGQGKETQYF. CDR3 DNA sequence: TGTGCCAGCTCACCCGGACAGGGTAAAGAGACCCAGTACTTC.

The chain has TRBV19 and TRBJ1-6; D gene unclear. Germline loops: CDR1 LNHDA, CDR2 SQIVND (reference sequence). CDR3 length equals 12 residues. V was trimmed by 7 bases and J by 7 bases, leaving 8 bases between them. The DNA for the CDR3 is TGTGCCAGTACCATCGGGAATTCACCCCTCCACTTT. Protein: CASTIGNSPLHF.

This rearrangement joins TRBV12-3 or TRBV12-4 to TRBJ2-7; 9 nucleotides agree with TRBD1. V lost 5 bases, J lost 6 bases, and 2 bases stayed unmatched. The CDR3 runs 12 residues. DNA of the CDR3: TGTGCCAGCAGTCGGGACAGGGCCGAGCAGTACTTC. Amino acid sequence: CASSRDRAEQYF.

This sequence joins TRBV6-5 and TRBJ2-3, with D perhaps TRBD1 (5 bases). Germline values: CDR1 MNHEY, CDR2 SVGAGI. The CDR3 loop spans 12 amino acids. V was shortened by 4 bases and J by 6 bases, with 8 bases between the two germline ends. CDR3 coding DNA: TGTGCCAGCAGTTTCCGACAGGATACGCAGTATTTT. Its protein is CASSFRQDTQYF.

This clone was seen just once. The chain combines TRBV9 with TRBJ1-6; D may be TRBD1 (5 bases). Trimming removed 3 bases from V and 7 bases from J, with 17 bases in between. In germline, CDR1 is SGDLS, CDR2 YYNGEE. CDR3 size: 16 residues. This CDR3 reads CASSELPGTANSPLHF. The CDR3 nucleotides read TGTGCCAGCAGCGAACTCCCGGGGACGGCAAATTCACCCCTCCACTTT. The full variable domain, its missing parts supplied by reference TRBV9 and TRBJ1-6, is DSGVTQTPKHLITATGQRVTLRCSPRSGDLSVYWYQQSLDQGLQFLIQYYNGEERAKGNILERFSAQQFPDLHSELNLSSLELGDSALYFCASSELPGTANSPLHFGNGTRLTVT.

The chain is built from TRBV18 and TRBJ2-3; TRBD1 matches 7 bases. The V and J ends lost 8 bases and 3 bases, in that order; junction bases with no gene match: 8. CDR1 is KGHSH, CDR2 LQKENI, per germline. The CDR3 covers 14 residues. This CDR3 reads CASRDSGVTDTQYF. DNA of the CDR3: TGTGCCAGCAGGGACAGTGGCGTTACAGATACGCAGTATTTT.

The chain couples TRBV7-9 to TRBJ2-5, with 12 positions matching TRBD2. The germline CDR1 and CDR2 sequences are SEHNR and FQNEAQ (reference sequence). This CDR3 spans 13 amino acids. The J segment lost 4 bases and the V segment lost 7 bases, leaving 1 base of the junction unmatched. In nucleotides, the CDR3 is TGTGCCAGCATGACTAGCGGGAGAGAGACCCAGTACTTC. Its protein product is CASMTSGRETQYF.

The CDR3 nucleotides read TGTGCCAGCAGCTTGGCCAGGACTTCCTACAATGAGCAGTTCTTC. This gives the protein CASSLARTSYNEQFF. V usage is TRBV5-4 and J usage is TRBJ2-1; tentatively, D is TRBD2 (5 bases). Germline assignment: CDR1 SGHNT and CDR2 YYREEE (reference sequence). V was cut by 0 bases and J by 1 base, with 8 bases left in between. CDR3 length: 15 amino acids.

The gene calls are TRBV7-9 and TRBJ2-2; D remains ambiguous. Germline CDR1 reads SEHNR; CDR2 reads FQNEAQ (reference sequence). Trimming pared 1 base from V and 9 bases from J, leaving 0 bases between. The CDR3 contains 10 residues. The CDR3 DNA reads as TGTGCCAGCAGCTTAGGGGAGCTGTTTTTT. It yields the protein CASSLGELFF. Drawing the rest from reference TRBV7-9 and TRBJ2-2, the complete variable domain is DTGVSQNPRHKITKRGQNVTFRCDPISEHNRLYWYRQTLGQGPEFLTYFQNEAQLEKSRLLSDRFSAERPKGSFSTLEIQRTEQGDSAMYLCASSLGELFFGEGSRLTVL.

This chain joins TRBV6-5 and TRBJ2-2, with D possibly matching TRBD2 (6 bases). Germline CDR1 is MNHEY and CDR2 is SVGAGI. Between the trimmed V and J ends, which lost 5 bases and 0 bases, there was a span of 10 bases. The CDR3 consists of 15 residues. As DNA, the CDR3 is TGTGCCAGCAGTCTAGCGCAGGCGAACACCGGGGAGCTGTTTTTT. Translated, it gives CASSLAQANTGELFF.

The chain joins TRBV4-1 to TRBJ1-2; tentative D call: TRBD1 (6 bases). Germline-derived CDR1 and CDR2 are MGHRA and YSYEKL. This CDR3 comprises 16 residues. The V gene lost 2 bases and the J gene lost 3 bases, with 16 bases spanning the gap. CDR3 protein: CASSQRDGQGYYGYTF. CDR3 bases: TGCGCCAGCAGCCAACGGGATGGGCAGGGGTACTATGGCTACACCTTC.

This clone came up once. J is TRBJ2-7 and V is TRBV6-6; perhaps TRBD2 as D (7 bases). Germline values: CDR1 MNHNY, CDR2 SVGAGI (reference sequence). The CDR3 consists of 15 residues. The V gene lost 10 bases and the J gene lost 1 base, with 20 bases spanning the gap. This CDR3 is CATGGGEGMSYEQYF. CDR3 DNA sequence: TGTGCCACCGGAGGGGGGGAGGGAATGTCCTACGAGCAGTACTTC.

This clone was recorded only once. J is TRBJ1-4 and V is TRBV6-5, with D perhaps TRBD1 (5 bases). This CDR3 contains 14 residues. Between the trimmed V and J ends, which lost 6 bases and 3 bases, there was a span of 11 bases. Germline V lookup: CDR1 MNHEY, CDR2 SVGAGI. CDR3 nucleotides: TGTGCCAGCAGACCAGGACAAGCTAATGAAAAACTGTTTTTT. Translating it yields CASRPGQANEKLFF.

The V and J genes are TRBV7-9 and TRBJ2-1, with TRBD2 as a possible D gene (5 bases). Germline-derived CDR1 and CDR2 are SEHNR and FQNEAQ (reference sequence). CDR3 length equals 15 residues. V was clipped by 1 base and J by 0 bases, with 7 bases between them. CDR3 nucleotides: TGTGCCAGCAGCTTAGTAGAGGGCTCCTACAATGAGCAGTTCTTC. Its protein is CASSLVEGSYNEQFF.

The chain couples TRBV4-2 to TRBJ1-5; D is uncertain. This CDR3 comprises 13 residues. The germline gives CDR1 LGHNA, CDR2 YNFKEQ. V lost 3 bases to trimming and J lost 5 bases, with 8 bases between them. The CDR3 is CASSQEAYQPQHF. The CDR3 DNA follows: TGTGCCAGCAGCCAGGAGGCGTATCAGCCCCAGCATTTT.

The chain carries TRBV27 and TRBJ2-7; tentative D call: TRBD1 (6 bases). Between the trimmed V and J ends, which lost 2 bases and 2 bases, there was a span of 13 bases. CDR1 is MNHEY and CDR2 is SMNVEV in the germline V gene (reference sequence). CDR3 length equals 15 residues. The CDR3 bases are TGTGCCAGCAGTTTAAAAGTCAGGGGCCCCTACGAGCAGTACTTC. It translates to CASSLKVRGPYEQYF.

This chain joins TRBV6-5 and TRBJ2-7, with D tentatively TRBD2 (6 bases). The CDR3 covers 12 residues. Trimming cost V 6 bases and J 7 bases, with 13 bases left between them. Germline values: CDR1 MNHEY, CDR2 SVGAGI. In DNA, the CDR3 is TGTGCCAGCAGGACCGGGAGCCAGGAGCAGTACTTC. Its translation is CASRTGSQEQYF.

The chain joins TRBV28 to TRBJ1-4; D is unresolved. CDR1 and CDR2 from the germline V gene are MDHEN and SYDVKM. V was clipped by 2 bases and J by 7 bases, with 8 bases between them. The CDR3 consists of 13 residues. CDR3 DNA: TGTGCCAGCAGTTTAGGCCACCCTGAAAAACTGTTTTTT. It yields the protein CASSLGHPEKLFF.

This chain connects TRBV27 to TRBJ2-5; 7 bases fit TRBD2. Germline assignment: CDR1 MNHEY and CDR2 SMNVEV (reference sequence). After removal of 0 bases from V and 5 bases from J, the junction contained 6 bases not matched to a gene. The CDR3 is made up of 15 amino acids. CDR3: CASSLSGGSWETQYF. CDR3 sequence (DNA): TGTGCCAGCAGTTTATCGGGCGGGAGTTGGGAGACCCAGTACTTC.

This chain joins TRBV2 and TRBJ1-5, with 10 positions matching TRBD1. Germline V gene data show CDR1 as SNHLY and CDR2 as FYNNEI. The CDR3 has 15 residues. After removal of 5 bases from V and 2 bases from J, the junction contained 3 bases not matched to a gene. Written as DNA, the CDR3 is TGTGCCAGCAGTCGGACAGGGGGGCGCAATCAGCCCCAGCATTTT. Protein sequence: CASSRTGGRNQPQHF. Looking up the rest from reference TRBV2 and TRBJ1-5 gives the full variable domain: EPEVTQTPSHQVTQMGQEVILRCVPISNHLYFYWYRQILGQKVEFLVSFYNNEISEKSEIFDDQFSVERPDGSNFTLKIRSTKLEDSAMYFCASSRTGGRNQPQHFGDGTRLSIL.

About this clone itself: The sample has other DNA sequences that encode this CDR3 too. The V and J genes are TRBV19 and TRBJ1-6, with D perhaps matching TRBD1 (5 bases). Germline-derived CDR1 and CDR2 are LNHDA and SQIVND (reference sequence). Trimming removed 8 bases from V and 0 bases from J, with 11 bases in between. This CDR3 region has 15 residues. The CDR3 region has the DNA TGTGCCAGTTCATACAGGAGCTCCTATAATTCACCCCTCCACTTT. Translation: CASSYRSSYNSPLHF.

This rearrangement joins TRBV9 to TRBJ2-3; D perhaps matches TRBD2 (6 bases). The V gene lost 0 bases and the J gene lost 6 bases, with 17 bases spanning the gap. The CDR3 is 16 residues long. CDR1 and CDR2 from the germline V gene are SGDLS and YYNGEE. As DNA, the CDR3 is TGTGCCAGCAGCGTAGGGGTCGGGAGCAGTCTTGATACGCAGTATTTT. It encodes CASSVGVGSSLDTQYF.